This T cell receptor (beta chain) originates from a study of early T cells in non-severe SARS-CoV-2 infection. This clonotype turned up a few times. Attached unique molecular identifiers marked individual cDNA molecules. A single record per CDR3 protein comes from TCRdb applying MiXCR to the 5' RACE reads. Altogether more than 90,000 distinct CDR3 sequences are present, about 13% being singletons, with the ten largest covering under 2.5%. Germline loops: CDR1 MNHEY, CDR2 SVGAGI. Trimming cost V 0 bases and J 7 bases, with 22 bases left between them. There are 19 residues in the CDR3. This chain joins TRBV6-5 and TRBJ1-6; no definite D call. This clonotype originated in an adult who was a healthcare worker with PCR-confirmed SARS-CoV-2 infection or an uninfected control (not recorded which). Sequencing used whole blood. As DNA, the CDR3 is TGTGCCAGCAGTTACTCGCCCCCGGGGAGACCCCAGAAGAATTCACCCCTCCACTTT. As protein: CASSYSPPGRPQKNSPLHF.